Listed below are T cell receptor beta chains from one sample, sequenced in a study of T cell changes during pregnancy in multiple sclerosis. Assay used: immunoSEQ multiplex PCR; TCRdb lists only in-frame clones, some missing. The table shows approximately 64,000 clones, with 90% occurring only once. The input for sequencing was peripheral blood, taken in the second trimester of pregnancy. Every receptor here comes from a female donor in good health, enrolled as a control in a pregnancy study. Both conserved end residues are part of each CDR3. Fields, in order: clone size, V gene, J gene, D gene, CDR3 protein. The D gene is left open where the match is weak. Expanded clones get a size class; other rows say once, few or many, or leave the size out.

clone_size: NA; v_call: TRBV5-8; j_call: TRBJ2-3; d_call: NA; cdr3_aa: CASSKPDGGDTQYF
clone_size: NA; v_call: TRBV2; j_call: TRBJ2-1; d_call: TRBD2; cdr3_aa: CARRGVSSYNEQFF
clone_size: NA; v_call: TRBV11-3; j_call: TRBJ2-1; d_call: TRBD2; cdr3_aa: CASSLASGGNYNEQFF
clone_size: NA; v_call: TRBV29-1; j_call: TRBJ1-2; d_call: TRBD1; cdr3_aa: CSVDSDRGMYGYTF
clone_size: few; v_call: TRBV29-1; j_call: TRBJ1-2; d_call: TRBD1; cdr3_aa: CSVNRQGNYGYTF
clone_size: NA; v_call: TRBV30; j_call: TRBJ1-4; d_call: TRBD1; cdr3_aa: CACRAPGEGTGEKLFF
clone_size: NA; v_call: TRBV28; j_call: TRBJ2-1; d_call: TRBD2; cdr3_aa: CASSLSLAGGRNEQFF
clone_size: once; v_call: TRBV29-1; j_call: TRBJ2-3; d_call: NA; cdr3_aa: CSVRRGSTDTQYF
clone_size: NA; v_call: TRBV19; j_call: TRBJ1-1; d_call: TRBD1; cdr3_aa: CASDKQGGTEAFF
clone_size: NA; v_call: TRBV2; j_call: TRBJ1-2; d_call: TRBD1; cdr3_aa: CASRNLRTGNNYGYTF
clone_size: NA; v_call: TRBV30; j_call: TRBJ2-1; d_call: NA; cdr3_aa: CAWEKTGIGGYNEQFF
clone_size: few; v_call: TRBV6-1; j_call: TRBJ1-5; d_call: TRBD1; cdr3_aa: CATNGQGGNQPQHF
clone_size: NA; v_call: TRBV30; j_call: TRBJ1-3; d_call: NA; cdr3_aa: CAWSGRGGGPGNTIYF
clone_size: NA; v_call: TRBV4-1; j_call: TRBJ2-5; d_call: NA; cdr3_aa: CASSQVANGETQYF
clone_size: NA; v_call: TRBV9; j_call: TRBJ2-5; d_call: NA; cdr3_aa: CASSVGVGIQETQYF
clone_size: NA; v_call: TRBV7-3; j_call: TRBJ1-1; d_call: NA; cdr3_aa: CASSFQGQGAEAFF
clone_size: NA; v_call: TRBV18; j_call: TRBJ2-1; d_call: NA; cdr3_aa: CASSPSQGDNEQFF
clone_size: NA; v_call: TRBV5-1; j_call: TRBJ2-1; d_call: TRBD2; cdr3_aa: CAEPSGEKDEQFF
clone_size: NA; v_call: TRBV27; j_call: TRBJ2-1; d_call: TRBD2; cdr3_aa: CASSFTGTSHDEQFF
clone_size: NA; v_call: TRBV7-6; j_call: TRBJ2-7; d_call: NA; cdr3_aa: CASSPSSASSYEQYF
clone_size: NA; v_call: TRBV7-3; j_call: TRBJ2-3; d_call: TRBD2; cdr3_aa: CASSLTSGGRTDTQYF
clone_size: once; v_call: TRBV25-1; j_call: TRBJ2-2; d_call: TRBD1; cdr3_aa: CATSRPPGQGTGELFF
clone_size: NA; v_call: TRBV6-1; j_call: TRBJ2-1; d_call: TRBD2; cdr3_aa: CASQTGTSGESEQFF
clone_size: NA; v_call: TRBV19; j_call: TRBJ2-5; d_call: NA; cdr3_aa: CASSTLRASETQYF
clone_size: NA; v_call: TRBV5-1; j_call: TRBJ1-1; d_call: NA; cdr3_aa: CASSLARGNTEAFF
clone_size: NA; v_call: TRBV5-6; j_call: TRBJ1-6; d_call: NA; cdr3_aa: CASSWEWDNSPLHF
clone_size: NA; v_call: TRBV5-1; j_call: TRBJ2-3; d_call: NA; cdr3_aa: CASSLAGITDTQYF
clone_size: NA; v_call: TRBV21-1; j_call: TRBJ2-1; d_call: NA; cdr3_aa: CASSKFLLHLLAGEDEQFF
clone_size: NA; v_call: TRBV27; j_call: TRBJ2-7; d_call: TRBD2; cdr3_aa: CASSFTDPYSTSGSDEQYF
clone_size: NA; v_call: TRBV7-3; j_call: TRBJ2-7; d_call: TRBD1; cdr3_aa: CASSPTGGQTYEQYF
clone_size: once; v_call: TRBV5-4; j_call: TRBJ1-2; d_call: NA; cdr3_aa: CASSFREQGPYGYTF
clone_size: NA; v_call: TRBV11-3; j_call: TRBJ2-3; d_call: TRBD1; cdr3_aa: CASSLRQGVSHTQYF
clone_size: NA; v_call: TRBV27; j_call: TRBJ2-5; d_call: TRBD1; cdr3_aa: CASSLGTGGNSETQYF
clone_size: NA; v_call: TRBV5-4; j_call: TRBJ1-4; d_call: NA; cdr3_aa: CASSQGIGGGEKLFF
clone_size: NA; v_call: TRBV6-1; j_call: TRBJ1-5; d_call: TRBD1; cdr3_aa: CASSEDRRYQPQHF
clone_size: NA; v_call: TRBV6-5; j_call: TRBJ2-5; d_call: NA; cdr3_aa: CASSYSKTSWETQYF